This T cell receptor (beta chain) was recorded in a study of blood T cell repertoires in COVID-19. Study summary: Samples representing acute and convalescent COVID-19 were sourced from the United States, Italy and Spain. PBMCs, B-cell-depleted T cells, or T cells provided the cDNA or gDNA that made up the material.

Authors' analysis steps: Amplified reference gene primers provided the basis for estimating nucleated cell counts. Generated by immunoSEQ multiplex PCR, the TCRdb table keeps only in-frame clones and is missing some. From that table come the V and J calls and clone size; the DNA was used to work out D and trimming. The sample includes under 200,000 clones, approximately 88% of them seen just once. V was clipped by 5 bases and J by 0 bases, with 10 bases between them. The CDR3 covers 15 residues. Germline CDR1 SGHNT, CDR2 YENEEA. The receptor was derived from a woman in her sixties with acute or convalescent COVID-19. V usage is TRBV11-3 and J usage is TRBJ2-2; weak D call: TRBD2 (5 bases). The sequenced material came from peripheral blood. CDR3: CASSPRTPNTGELFF. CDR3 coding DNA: TGTGCCAGCAGCCCCCGGACTCCGAACACCGGGGAGCTGTTTTTT.